One and the same sample provided the 5 T cell receptor beta chains below, sequenced in a study of blood T cell repertoires in COVID-19. The method was immunoSEQ multiplex PCR; TCRdb's version includes in-frame clones alone and lacks a portion of them. The sample shows 300,000 or so clones, roughly 90% of them seen only once. Sample: peripheral blood. The receptor source for this set is a man between 18 and 29 years old who had recovered from COVID-19.

The rearrangement uses TRBV12-5 and TRBJ1-1; weak D call: TRBD1 (5 bases). The CDR3 runs 17 residues. Trimming removed 5 bases at V and 1 base at J, with 20 bases between. Germline V gives CDR1 LGHNT, CDR2 FRNRAP. The chain's CDR3 is CASGPGEGGARNTEAFF. CDR3 in DNA: TGTGCTAGTGGTCCCGGGGAGGGAGGGGCCAGGAACACTGAAGCTTTCTTT.

The rearrangement uses TRBV12-3 or TRBV12-4 and TRBJ2-3, with 8 bases matching TRBD1. The CDR3 has 13 residues. The trim removed 5 bases at V and 4 bases at J, leaving 2 bases unmatched. The CDR3 here is CASSRQGPDTQYF. CDR3 nucleotides: TGTGCCAGCAGTAGACAGGGGCCAGATACGCAGTATTTT.

This chain joins TRBV7-9 and TRBJ2-1; D remains ambiguous. V shed 5 bases and J shed 0 bases, with 11 bases lying between them. Per the germline V gene, CDR1 is SEHNR and CDR2 is FQNEAQ (reference sequence). The CDR3 has 15 residues. The CDR3 region has the DNA TGTGCCAGCAGCCCCCTGGCTAGCTCCTACAATGAGCAGTTCTTC. This translates into CASSPLASSYNEQFF. The full variable domain, with the rest looked up from reference TRBV7-9 and TRBJ2-1, is DTGVSQNPRHKITKRGQNVTFRCDPISEHNRLYWYRQTLGQGPEFLTYFQNEAQLEKSRLLSDRFSAERPKGSFSTLEIQRTEQGDSAMYLCASSPLASSYNEQFFGPGTRLTVL.

The chain recombines TRBV29-1 with TRBJ2-7; the D is unclear. CDR1 is SQVTM and CDR2 is ANQGSEA in the germline V gene. The V and J ends lost 5 bases and 3 bases respectively, with 11 bases between them. The length of the CDR3 is 12 residues. CDR3 DNA sequence: TGCAGCGTTTTGGTCCCACTCTACGAGCAGTACTTC. The encoded protein is CSVLVPLYEQYF.

The chain recombines TRBV6-6 with TRBJ2-3; the match to TRBD2 covers 14 bases. Germline CDR1 reads MNHNY; CDR2 reads SVGAGI (reference sequence). J gave up 4 bases and V 5 bases, and 5 bases lay outside the gene matches. The CDR3 consists of 16 residues. CDR3 DNA sequence: TGTGCCAGCAGTCGACTAGCGGGAGGGCCGTCAGATACGCAGTATTTT. Translation gives CASSRLAGGPSDTQYF.